The sequence of this T cell receptor (beta chain) was determined in a study of Ad26.COV2.S vaccination and SARS-CoV-2 variants. Overall study findings and caveats: Reported post-vaccination CD8+ and CD4+ T cell responses to spike showed substantial breadth.

The CDR3 contains 16 residues. Germline assignment: CDR1 SGHTA and CDR2 FQGNSA. V was clipped by 1 base and J by 3 bases; unmatched bases: 6. With respect to this clone: Antigen unknown.

The treatment is: some 20 received Ad26.COV2.S at low or high dose, single or two shots; several received placebo; per-sample allocation not given. The samples were gathered on day 63 after the first injection of vaccine or placebo. Participants' vaccine, an Ad26 vector, delivered Wuhan-strain SARS-CoV-2 spike. Generated by immunoSEQ multiplex PCR, the TCRdb table keeps only in-frame clones and is missing some. The data contain around 300,000 clones, 88% of them singletons. The source is a person between 18 and 65 years old who received the Ad26.COV2.S COVID-19 vaccine or a placebo. V usage is TRBV7-2 and J usage is TRBJ2-5; 9 bases map to TRBD2. The starting material was peripheral blood, obtained in a trial of Ad26.COV2.S vaccine versus placebo. The DNA for the CDR3 is TGTGCCAGCAGCTTAGTAGGCGGGGGGGCCAAAGAGACCCAGTACTTC. Translated: CASSLVGGGAKETQYF.